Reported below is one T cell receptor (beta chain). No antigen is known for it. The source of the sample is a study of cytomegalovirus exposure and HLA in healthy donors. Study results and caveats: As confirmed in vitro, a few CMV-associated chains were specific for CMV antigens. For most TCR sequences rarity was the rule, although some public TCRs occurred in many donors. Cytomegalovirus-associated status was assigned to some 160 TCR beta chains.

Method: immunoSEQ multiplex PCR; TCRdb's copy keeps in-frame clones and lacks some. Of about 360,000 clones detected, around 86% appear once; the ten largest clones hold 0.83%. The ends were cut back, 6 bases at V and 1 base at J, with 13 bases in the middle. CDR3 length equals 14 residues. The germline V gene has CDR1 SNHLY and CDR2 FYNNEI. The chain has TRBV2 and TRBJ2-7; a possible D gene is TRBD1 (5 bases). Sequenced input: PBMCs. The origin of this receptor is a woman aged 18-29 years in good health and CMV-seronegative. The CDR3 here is CASRLTEPSYEQYF. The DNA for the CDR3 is TGTGCCAGCAGGCTGACAGAACCGTCCTACGAGCAGTACTTC.